This record looks at one T cell receptor (beta chain) sequence and its context. As yet, its antigen is unknown. Naive and memory CD4+ T cells came from enriched cryopreserved PBMCs. This record comes from a study of CD4 T cells in relation to SARS-CoV-2 and coronaviruses. Study as a whole: Convalescent patients were fewer than 10 males and 4 females; two were Hispanic. Study-wide results and limits: Samples before the pandemic and after infection were not matched within any donor. The cross-reactivity analysis covered only spike protein, not other viral proteins.

Here immunoSEQ multiplex PCR was the method, and the copy in TCRdb shows in-frame clones only, minus some. The repertoire holds around 35,000 clones, with approximately 83% as singletons. The germline gives CDR1 LNHDA, CDR2 SQIVND (reference sequence). The CDR3 runs 13 residues. J was trimmed by 6 bases and V by 9 bases; bases with no gene match: 9. The chain employs TRBV19 and TRBJ2-7, with 9 bases that match TRBD1. The clonotype originates from an adult with COVID-19. The material sequenced was memory CD4+ T cells from PBMCs. CDR3 amino acids: CARTGQGIGEQYF. DNA of the CDR3: TGTGCCAGGACGGGACAGGGAATAGGCGAGCAGTACTTC.